The 10 T cell receptor beta chains below all came from one sample that was sequenced in a study of blood T cell repertoires in COVID-19. Profiled with immunoSEQ multiplex PCR; TCRdb holds only in-frame clones, not every one. The sample holds around 150,000 clones, around 80% seen once. The sequencing sample was made of PBMCs or T cells enriched from blood (not recorded which). All receptors come from a woman aged 60-75 years who had recovered from COVID-19.

The rearrangement links TRBV7-9 to TRBJ2-1, with D maybe TRBD2 (6 bases). The CDR3 length is 12 residues. CDR1 and CDR2 (germline): SEHNR, FQNEAQ (reference sequence). Trimming left V 5 bases short and J 9 bases short, with 11 bases between. This CDR3 reads CASSLQGGEQFF. CDR3 sequence (DNA): TGTGCCAGCAGCCTTCAGGGAGGTGAGCAGTTCTTC.

The chain recombines TRBV3-1 (or the pseudogene TRBV3-2) with TRBJ2-5, with D perhaps TRBD1 (5 bases). V gave up 4 bases and J gave up 5 bases, with 14 bases separating them. The germline V gene has CDR1 LGHDT and CDR2 YNNKEL (reference sequence). The CDR3 is 14 residues long. CDR3 protein: CASSLGQGLETQYF. The CDR3, as DNA: TGTGCCAGCAGCCTAGGGCAGGGTTTGGAGACCCAGTACTTC.

The chain joins TRBV5-3 to TRBJ2-5; perhaps TRBD2 as D (7 bases). TRBV5-3 is an ORF for which the function is uncertain. This CDR3 comprises 16 residues. V was pared by 0 bases and J by 5 bases, with 17 bases between. The CDR3 here is CARSLGHRDGGETQYF. The CDR3 bases are TGTGCCAGAAGCTTGGGTCACAGGGACGGGGGGGAGACCCAGTACTTC.

This rearrangement joins TRBV6-5 to TRBJ1-4; 7 bases are shared with TRBD1. Trimming removed 4 bases from V and 3 bases from J; junction bases left unmatched: 2. The CDR3 has 14 amino acids. Germline CDR1 and CDR2: MNHEY and SVGAGI. CDR3 loop: CASSSQGANEKLFF. The CDR3 nucleotides are TGTGCCAGCAGTTCTCAGGGGGCTAATGAAAAACTGTTTTTT.

The rearrangement joins TRBV4-1 to TRBJ1-5; 8 nucleotides agree with TRBD1. V lost 5 bases, J lost 0 bases, and 3 bases stayed unmatched. This CDR3 comprises 15 residues. Germline CDR1 and CDR2: MGHRA and YSYEKL. The CDR3 here is CASSGTGGSNQPQHF. The CDR3 DNA is TGCGCCAGCAGCGGTACAGGGGGTAGCAATCAGCCCCAGCATTTT.

The V call is TRBV30, the J call TRBJ1-2, with D perhaps TRBD1 (5 bases). V lost 1 base and J 7 bases, leaving 7 bases between the germline ends. Germline CDR1 is GTSNPN and CDR2 is SVGIG (reference sequence). The CDR3 totals 11 residues. The DNA of the CDR3 is TGTGCCTGGAGTGCTGACAGTGGCTACACCTTC. Its translation: CAWSADSGYTF.

Comment on this clone: Distinct nucleotide sequences in the sample also encode this CDR3. V usage is TRBV30 and J usage is TRBJ1-5; D remains ambiguous. The germline V and J ends were trimmed by 0 bases and 7 bases, with 13 bases remaining between them. Per germline, CDR1 GTSNPN and CDR2 SVGIG (reference sequence). This CDR3 is 14 amino acids long. This chain's CDR3 is CAWSVGTGRQPQHF. DNA of the CDR3: TGTGCCTGGAGTGTAGGTACGGGGAGGCAGCCCCAGCATTTT.

This clone was counted only a few times. The V call is TRBV11-2, the J call TRBJ2-7; possible D gene TRBD2, 5 bases. Germline CDR1 SGHAT, CDR2 FQNNGV. This CDR3 is 12 amino acids long. The V end was cut by 5 bases, the J end by 7 bases, with 12 bases between. The CDR3 bases are TGTGCCAGCAGCCCGAACCGGGAAGAGCAGTACTTC. Its translation: CASSPNREEQYF.

The chain employs TRBV7-9 and TRBJ2-3; tentative D call: TRBD2 (5 bases). This CDR3 region has 15 residues. V lost 0 bases, J lost 4 bases, and 11 bases lay in between. Germline values: CDR1 SEHNR, CDR2 FQNEAQ (reference sequence). The CDR3 reads CASSLAGAESDTQYF. The CDR3 nucleotides are TGTGCCAGCAGCTTAGCGGGAGCGGAGTCAGATACGCAGTATTTT.

The chain combines TRBV6-5 with TRBJ2-3; TRBD2 agrees at 9 bases. V shed 6 bases and J 5 bases; nucleotides not matched to a gene: 9. The CDR3 totals 15 residues. Germline V CDR1 and CDR2: MNHEY, SVGAGI. CDR3 loop: CASRSASGTGDTQYF. CDR3 nucleotides: TGTGCCAGCAGGTCGGCTAGCGGGACTGGAGATACGCAGTATTTT.